This T cell receptor beta chain was documented in a study of cytomegalovirus exposure and HLA in healthy donors. Primers: 60 Vbeta forward and 13 Jbeta reverse. Repertoires were generated with immunoSEQ multiplex PCR, while TCRdb's copy carries only in-frame clones and drops some. The sample holds around 100,000 clones, under 90% seen once. The CDR3 length is 15 residues. Trimming took off 0 bases at V and 0 bases at J, with 7 bases between the two ends. From germline, CDR1 is SGHDT and CDR2 YYEEEE. Sample: PBMCs. The chain joins TRBV5-6 to TRBJ2-4; no reliable D call. The source is a woman in her 70s in good health and CMV-seropositive. CDR3 DNA sequence: TGTGCCAGCAGCTTGGGCCAGGTAGCCAAAAACATTCAGTACTTC. Its protein product is CASSLGQVAKNIQYF.